This TCR beta chain was sequenced in a study of T cell repertoires in aging, cancer and after chemotherapy. About the study: Six age groups, ranging from 30 or younger to 70 or older, included the donors. Patients with chronic lymphocytic leukemia were sampled before and after fludarabine- or bendamustine-based chemotherapy. Notes on the study in general: In healthy donors, age-related TCR diversity loss mainly reflected lost richness.

Rearranged V-D-J TRB sequences were amplified with a mixed TRB-A/B primer pool. TCRdb reprocessed the multiplex PCR reads via MiXCR and lists one record per CDR3 protein. The table records 2,000 or so distinct CDR3 sequences, roughly 50% of them present only once. This CDR3 region has 13 residues. The J segment lost 5 bases and the V segment lost 6 bases, leaving 7 bases of the junction unmatched. CDR1 is DFQATT and CDR2 is SNEGSKA in the germline V gene (reference sequence). Peripheral blood genomic DNA, not sorted cells or RNA, was the template. As for this clonotype: As yet, its antigen is unknown.

The material sequenced was blood. This rearrangement joins TRBV20-1 to TRBJ2-1; 7 bases fit TRBD2. The sequence derives from a human donor with a blood cancer. This CDR3 is CSAWTSRDNEQFF. CDR3 DNA sequence: TGCAGTGCATGGACTAGTAGAGACAATGAGCAGTTCTTC.